These T cell receptor beta chains were read from a single sample in a study of CD4 T cells in relation to SARS-CoV-2 and coronaviruses. This table comes from immunoSEQ multiplex PCR, and its TCRdb copy is limited to in-frame clones, with some not included. The sample has tens of thousands of clones; about 95% are singletons. Sequencing used naive CD4+ T cells from PBMCs. These receptors were taken from a human donor in good health. Each CDR3 is given with its conserved first and last residue. D genes are given only for firm matches. Clone size is not always given. Where it is, it says once, few, many or a class for expanded clones.

>TRBV6-5|NA|TRBJ2-7|NA
TGTGCCAGCAGTTACTCCCCGGGGGTGGAAGAGCAGTACTTC
CASSYSPGVEEQYF
>TRBV5-6|NA|TRBJ2-7|NA
TGTGCCAGCAGCTTGTCCGGGCAGGGCCGTCGGGAGCAGTACTTC
CASSLSGQGRREQYF
>TRBV19|NA|TRBJ1-1|NA
TGTGCCAGTAGTATAGACGACGGGGGGACTGAAGCTTTCTTT
CASSIDDGGTEAFF
>TRBV11-2|once|TRBJ2-7|TRBD2
TGTGCCAGCAGCATACTAGCGGGACCGGCCGAGCAGTACTTC
CASSILAGPAEQYF
>TRBV28|NA|TRBJ1-3|NA
TGTGCCAGCAGTTTAGGAGGTCCCCTCTCTGGAAACACCATATATTTT
CASSLGGPLSGNTIYF
>TRBV3-1/TRBV3-2|NA|TRBJ1-4|NA
TGTGCCAGCAGGGATCATGGGCGAGGGTATGAAAAACTGTTTTTT
CASRDHGRGYEKLFF
>TRBV3-1/TRBV3-2|NA|TRBJ2-7|TRBD2
TGTGCCAGCAGTCTAGCGGGGACCTACGAGCAGTACTTC
CASSLAGTYEQYF
>TRBV7-3|once|TRBJ2-1|TRBD2
TGTGCCAGCAGCACCAGGACTAGCGGATACAATGAGCAGTTCTTC
CASSTRTSGYNEQFF
>TRBV30|NA|TRBJ2-1|TRBD2
TGTGCCTGGAGACGGACTAGCGGGGGGGGAGATGAGCAGTTCTTC
CAWRRTSGGGDEQFF
>TRBV5-1|NA|TRBJ1-5|TRBD1
TGCGCCAGCAGCGTGACAGGGGCCGGCAATCAGCCCCAGCATTTT
CASSVTGAGNQPQHF
>TRBV7-9|NA|TRBJ2-1|NA
TGTGCCAGCAGCTTAGGGCAGGGGACGGAAAATGAGCAGTTCTTC
CASSLGQGTENEQFF
>TRBV24-1|NA|TRBJ2-7|NA
TGTGCCACCAGTGACAGCTACGAGCAGTACTTC
CATSDSYEQYF
>TRBV24-1|NA|TRBJ2-1|TRBD2
TGTGCCACCAGTGATCCCCCCCCCAGCGGGAAGGACAATGAGCAGTTCTTC
CATSDPPPSGKDNEQFF
>TRBV11-3|NA|TRBJ2-6|NA
TGTGCCAGCAGCTTGGGCCCGAGGGGTTTGGGGGCCAACGTCCTGACTTTC
CASSLGPRGLGANVLTF
>TRBV18|NA|TRBJ1-1|NA
TGTGCCAGCTCACGGGGGCGGGGGAACACTGAAGCTTTCTTT
CASSRGRGNTEAFF
>TRBV6-5|NA|TRBJ2-7|NA
TGTGCCAGCAGTTACGTCGGACAGTCTTACGAGCAGTACTTC
CASSYVGQSYEQYF
>TRBV3-1/TRBV3-2|NA|TRBJ2-2|NA
TGTGCCAGCAGCCAAGATAGCGGATCCAAATTGCGAGGCACCGGGGAGCTGTTTTTT
CASSQDSGSKLRGTGELFF
>TRBV5-1|NA|TRBJ2-5|NA
TGCGCCAGCAGCTTGGGGGGGTTTCCAGAGACCCAGTACTTC
CASSLGGFPETQYF
>TRBV28|NA|TRBJ2-1|TRBD2
TGTGCCAGCAGCCCGGGACTAGCGGGAGCAGATGAGCAGTTCTTC
CASSPGLAGADEQFF
>TRBV28|NA|TRBJ1-4|TRBD1
TGTGCCAGCAGTAGGGGACAGACTAATGAAAAACTGTTTTTT
CASSRGQTNEKLFF
>TRBV6-1|NA|TRBJ2-7|NA
TGTGCCAGCAGTGAAGATTTACTGTCGGGCATAATCTACGAGCAGTACTTC
CASSEDLLSGIIYEQYF
>TRBV24-1|NA|TRBJ2-3|TRBD2
TGTGCCACCAGTGATTCCGTGGGACTAGCGGGAAGGGTAGATACGCAGTATTTT
CATSDSVGLAGRVDTQYF
>TRBV6-5|NA|TRBJ2-3|TRBD1
TGTGCCAGTGGGACAGGGGGCTCAGATACGCAGTATTTT
CASGTGGSDTQYF
>TRBV19|NA|TRBJ2-7|TRBD1
TGTGCCAGTAGTATAGGTGGACAGGGCCGATACGAGCAGTACTTC
CASSIGGQGRYEQYF
>TRBV4-1|NA|TRBJ1-2|NA
TGCGCCAGCAGCCAAACCCCGGACCGGAAGTATGGCTACACCTTC
CASSQTPDRKYGYTF
>TRBV9|NA|TRBJ1-2|NA
TGTGCCAGCAGCCCAATCCAGGAAGGGAGAGGGCGGAACTATGGCTACACCTTC
CASSPIQEGRGRNYGYTF
>TRBV28|NA|TRBJ2-7|TRBD1
TGTGCCAGCAGTCGTCAAAGACAGGGCTTGACGTACGAGCAGTACTTC
CASSRQRQGLTYEQYF
>TRBV12-3/TRBV12-4|NA|TRBJ2-7|NA
TGTGCCAGCAGTTACTCTAGGCGCGAGCAGTACTTC
CASSYSRREQYF
>TRBV6-1|NA|TRBJ1-1|NA
TGTGCCAGCAGTGATCTGGACCGGAACACTGAAGCTTTCTTT
CASSDLDRNTEAFF
>TRBV18|NA|TRBJ2-7|TRBD1
TGTGCCAGCTCAACCGGACAGGGGTCAGTAAACGAGCAGTACTTC
CASSTGQGSVNEQYF
>TRBV7-3|few|TRBJ1-6|NA
TGTGCCAGCAGCCCCGGGACAAGTGATTCACCCCTCCACTTT
CASSPGTSDSPLHF
>TRBV24-1|NA|TRBJ2-5|TRBD2
TGTGCCACCAGTGATCCTAGCGGGAGGCTAGAGACCCAGTACTTC
CATSDPSGRLETQYF
>TRBV7-2|once|TRBJ1-3|NA
TGTGCCAGCAGCTTAAGTCGGACGGGGATACCTGGAAACACCATATATTTT
CASSLSRTGIPGNTIYF
>TRBV28|NA|TRBJ1-1|NA
TGTGCCAGCAGAGTCCGGGGGCTGTATGGCACTGAAGCTTTCTTT
CASRVRGLYGTEAFF
>TRBV5-1|NA|TRBJ2-3|NA
TGCGCCAGCAGGTCGGGTGGGATCACAGATACGCAGTATTTT
CASRSGGITDTQYF
>TRBV9|NA|TRBJ2-3|NA
TGTGCCAGCAGCTCGGCTCCTAGCGCGACAGATACGCAGTATTTT
CASSSAPSATDTQYF
>TRBV11-2|NA|TRBJ2-7|NA
TGTGCCAGCAGCTTAAGGGGAACCTACGAGCAGTACTTC
CASSLRGTYEQYF
>TRBV9|NA|TRBJ2-5|TRBD2
TGTGCCAGCAGCACCGGACTAGCCGGCGAGACCCAGTACTTC
CASSTGLAGETQYF
>TRBV24-1|NA|TRBJ2-3|NA
TGTGCCACCAGTGACCCGACTATGGGACCCCTAAGTGGCACAGATACGCAGTATTTT
CATSDPTMGPLSGTDTQYF
>TRBV15|NA|TRBJ2-7|TRBD1
TGTGCCACCAGCGGACAGGTCTCCTACGAGCAGTACTTC
CATSGQVSYEQYF
>TRBV11-2|NA|TRBJ2-7|TRBD2
TGTGCCAGCAGCTTAGTAGCGGGAGGGCCCGGCGAGCAGTACTTC
CASSLVAGGPGEQYF
>TRBV6-2/TRBV6-3|NA|TRBJ1-3|NA
TGTGCCAGCAGTTCCAACGGGGGGAAATTCTCTGGAAACACCATATATTTT
CASSSNGGKFSGNTIYF
>TRBV28|NA|TRBJ2-7|TRBD2
TGTGCCAGCAGTACCCATCTAGCGGGAGTTGGCCACGAGCAGTACTTC
CASSTHLAGVGHEQYF
>TRBV3-1/TRBV3-2|NA|TRBJ1-5|NA
TGTGCCAGCAGCCAAGAGTCCGGGGGAGGTCAGCCCCAGCATTTT
CASSQESGGGQPQHF
>TRBV24-1|once|TRBJ2-1|NA
TGTGCCACCAGTGATTTCGGGAGAGCGGGCAATGAGCAGTTCTTC
CATSDFGRAGNEQFF
>TRBV7-9|NA|TRBJ2-5|TRBD1
TGTGCCAGCAGCTTCGGGACAGGGGGCCAAGAGACCCAGTACTTC
CASSFGTGGQETQYF
>TRBV10-3|NA|TRBJ2-1|NA
TGTGCCATCAGTGAGTCCCAGCGGGACAACAATGAGCAGTTCTTC
CAISESQRDNNEQFF